Below are 11 T cell receptor beta chains sequenced from a single sample in a study of T cell responses to AZD1222 COVID-19 vaccine. Libraries were prepared by immunoSEQ multiplex PCR; TCRdb keeps only in-frame clonotypes and omits some of them. The sample lists about 85,000 clones, over 85% occurring once. The specimen comprised peripheral blood, sampled on day 0 of AZD1222 vaccination. The receptors come from an adult in good health.

Only a few counts were recorded for this clone. V and J are TRBV6-5 and TRBJ1-1; D uncertain. The CDR3 extends over 16 amino acids. The V end was cut by 0 bases, the J end by 2 bases, with 13 bases between. Per the germline V gene, CDR1 is MNHEY and CDR2 is SVGAGI. In DNA, the CDR3 is TGTGCCAGCAGTTACTCGTATGGTACGATAAACACTGAAGCTTTCTTT. Translation gives CASSYSYGTINTEAFF.

Only one count was recorded for this clone. The CDR3 bases are TGTGCCAGCAGTTTGAGGGTTTCTGGGGGAAACACCATATATTTT. It encodes CASSLRVSGGNTIYF. The V and J genes are TRBV28 and TRBJ1-3; no clear D gene. CDR1 and CDR2 (germline): MDHEN, SYDVKM. The CDR3 contains 15 residues. V lost 3 bases to trimming and J lost 4 bases, with 13 bases between them.

The gene calls are TRBV18 and TRBJ2-2; TRBD2 aligns across 7 bases. J was trimmed by 1 base and V by 5 bases; bases with no gene match: 13. CDR3 length: 18 amino acids. Germline CDR1 KGHSH, CDR2 LQKENI. CDR3 sequence reads: CASSGLLRLAGNTGELFF. The CDR3 bases are TGTGCCAGCTCAGGACTACTCCGACTAGCTGGGAACACCGGGGAGCTGTTTTTT.

The V gene is TRBV7-2, the J gene TRBJ1-1; tentatively, D is TRBD1 (5 bases). V shed 5 bases and J shed 1 base, with 14 bases lying between them. The CDR3 totals 15 residues. Germline CDR1 and CDR2: SGHTA and FQGNSA. The DNA of the CDR3 is TGTGCCAGCAGCAAGCAGGGTGGAAGGAACACTGAAGCTTTCTTT. Translating it yields CASSKQGGRNTEAFF.

This chain connects TRBV11-2 to TRBJ1-2; D call uncertain. The CDR3 totals 15 residues. Germline V gene data show CDR1 as SGHAT and CDR2 as FQNNGV. V was clipped by 1 base and J by 0 bases, with 9 bases between them. The CDR3 DNA sequence: TGTGCCAGCAGCTTAGGGTCTGCCACTAACTATGGCTACACCTTC. Protein sequence: CASSLGSATNYGYTF.

The J gene is TRBJ1-1, the V gene TRBV4-3; 7 nucleotides agree with TRBD1. Per the germline V gene, CDR1 is LGHNA and CDR2 is YSLEER. The J segment lost 1 base and the V segment lost 4 bases, leaving 6 bases of the junction unmatched. The CDR3 runs 15 residues. As DNA, the CDR3 is TGCGCCAGCAGCCCTCAGGGGGGACGGAACACTGAAGCTTTCTTT. Its protein product is CASSPQGGRNTEAFF.

V is TRBV28 and J is TRBJ2-3; possibly TRBD1 for D (5 bases). CDR3 length: 14 residues. Per the germline V gene, CDR1 is MDHEN and CDR2 is SYDVKM. V lost 4 bases and J lost 0, with 8 bases in between. The CDR3 loop is CASSYSGSTDTQYF. Here the CDR3 DNA reads TGTGCCAGCAGTTACTCAGGGAGCACAGATACGCAGTATTTT.

This chain uses TRBV29-1 with TRBJ1-1; a possible D gene is TRBD1 (5 bases). The CDR3 runs to 12 residues. Germline loops: CDR1 SQVTM, CDR2 ANQGSEA. V was trimmed by 5 bases and J by 4 bases, leaving 11 bases between them. CDR3 sequence reads: CSVLRDLTEAFF. The CDR3 coding sequence is TGCAGCGTTCTCCGGGACCTCACTGAAGCTTTCTTT. The full variable domain, in which reference TRBV29-1 and TRBJ1-1 provide the parts outside the CDR3, is SAVISQKPSRDICQRGTSLTIQCQVDSQVTMMFWYRQQPGQSLTLIATANQGSEATYESGFVIDKFPISRPNLTFSTLTVSNMSPEDSSIYLCSVLRDLTEAFFGQGTRLTVV.

V is TRBV5-1 and J is TRBJ2-3, with 10 bases that match TRBD1. The CDR3 spans 17 residues. Per germline, CDR1 SGHRS and CDR2 YFSETQ. The V and J ends lost 4 bases and 1 base, in that order; junction bases with no gene match: 9. In DNA form, the CDR3 reads TGCGCCAGCAGCCCCAGGACAGGGGGGGCGCGCACAGATACGCAGTATTTT. Translated, it gives CASSPRTGGARTDTQYF. The whole variable domain, remainder taken from reference TRBV5-1 and TRBJ2-3, is KAGVTQTPRYLIKTRGQQVTLSCSPISGHRSVSWYQQTPGQGLQFLFEYFSETQRNKGNFPGRFSGRQFSNSRSEMNVSTLELGDSALYLCASSPRTGGARTDTQYFGPGTRLTVL.

The chain links TRBV7-2 to TRBJ2-2, with 8 nucleotides matching TRBD2. The CDR3 consists of 16 residues. Trimming cost V 0 bases and J 0 bases; bases outside gene matches: 0. Germline assignment: CDR1 SGHTA and CDR2 FQGNSA. The CDR3 spells CASSLAAGANTGELFF. CDR3 nucleotide sequence: TGTGCCAGCAGCTTAGCAGCGGGGGCGAACACCGGGGAGCTGTTTTTT.

This chain links TRBV2 with TRBJ2-1; 7 nucleotides align to TRBD2. This CDR3 is built from 15 residues. Losses at the gene ends were 3 bases for V and 7 bases for J; bases not matched to a gene: 9. Germline V gives CDR1 SNHLY, CDR2 FYNNEI. The CDR3 is CASSDLAGAGNEQFF. CDR3 DNA: TGTGCCAGCAGTGATCTCGCGGGAGCGGGGAATGAGCAGTTCTTC.